This is a list of T cell receptor beta chains from one sample in a study of beta chain features in type 1 diabetes. TCRdb's copy holds only in-frame clones and misses some; the assay was immunoSEQ multiplex PCR. The table has around 250,000 clones, roughly 22% seen once. Input material: naive CD4+ T cells from blood. Receptors originate from a woman in her 40s with type 1 diabetes. CDR3s include the opening cysteine and the closing phenylalanine or tryptophan. The order of the fields is J gene, V gene, D gene, clone size, CDR3 DNA, CDR3 protein. D genes are given only for firm matches. Clone sizes are given selectively: once, few, many, or a class where the clone is expanded.

TRBJ2-7 | TRBV27 | . | few | TGTGCCAGCAGTTTCGACAGGCGCTACGAGCAGTACTTC | CASSFDRRYEQYF
TRBJ1-2 | TRBV30 | . | few | TGTGCCTGGAGCACCAACCTAGCTAACTATGGCTACACCTTC | CAWSTNLANYGYTF
TRBJ1-5 | TRBV18 | . | . | TGTGCCAGCTCACCGGGACAATTTAGCAATCAGCCCCAGCATTTT | CASSPGQFSNQPQHF
TRBJ2-2 | TRBV19 | TRBD1 | . | TGTGCCGTCGGGACAGGCCTTTCCGGGGAGCTGTTTTTT | CAVGTGLSGELFF
TRBJ1-1 | TRBV4-2 | TRBD1 | few | TGTGCCAGCAGCCAAGCAGGGGGGCGCGGAACTGAAGCTTTCTTT | CASSQAGGRGTEAFF
TRBJ2-1 | TRBV7-3 | . | . | TGTGCCAGCAGCTTAAGGCGGCCCGAAGGAGAGCAGTTCTTC | CASSLRRPEGEQFF
TRBJ2-7 | TRBV5-1 | TRBD1 | few | TGCGCCAGCAGCTTTGGACAGGGAGTATACGAGCAGTACTTC | CASSFGQGVYEQYF
TRBJ2-7 | TRBV6-6 | TRBD1 | . | TGTGCCAGCAGCGGACAGGTTTCCTACGAGCAGTACTTC | CASSGQVSYEQYF
TRBJ2-3 | TRBV9 | . | . | TGTGCCAGCAGCGTCCCTGGCACAGATACGCAGTATTTT | CASSVPGTDTQYF
TRBJ2-3 | TRBV6-6 | TRBD2 | few | TGTGCCAGCAGTACCCTGACTAGCGGTTCCCCAGATACGCAGTATTTT | CASSTLTSGSPDTQYF
TRBJ1-2 | TRBV6-4 | TRBD1 | few | TGTGCCAGCAGTGAGACACAGGGGGCCCCGTTTGGCTACACCTTC | CASSETQGAPFGYTF
TRBJ1-2 | TRBV9 | . | . | TGTGCCAGCAGCGGGGCCAGGGGTGGCTACACCTTC | CASSGARGGYTF
TRBJ1-1 | TRBV14 | TRBD1 | few | TGTGCCAGCAGCCGACAGGGGGCTGAAGCTTTCTTT | CASSRQGAEAFF
TRBJ2-3 | TRBV4-2 | TRBD2 | . | TGTGCCAGCAGCCAAAGACTAGCGGGGGCAGATACGCAGTATTTT | CASSQRLAGADTQYF
TRBJ1-1 | TRBV19 | TRBD1 | few | TGTGCCAGTAGTATGGCAGGGGGCGAAAGGTACACTGAAGCTTTCTTT | CASSMAGGERYTEAFF
TRBJ1-4 | TRBV7-9 | . | few | TGTGCCAGCAGCCCTCTTCCTGATGAAAAACTGTTTTTT | CASSPLPDEKLFF
TRBJ2-5 | TRBV20-1 | TRBD2 | few | TGCAGTGCTCCCGGGGGGGAGACCCAGTACTTC | CSAPGGETQYF
TRBJ2-5 | TRBV18 | TRBD2 | few | TGTGCCAGCTCACTCACCCGGGAGGGAGTTGACTTC | CASSLTREGVDF
TRBJ2-1 | TRBV4-1 | . | . | TGCGCCAGCAGCCTTTCTGAGGGCTTTATTTACAATGAGCAGTTCTTC | CASSLSEGFIYNEQFF
TRBJ2-2 | TRBV30 | . | . | TGTGCCTGGAGTGCCCCTGGGGAGCTGTTTTTT | CAWSAPGELFF
TRBJ2-3 | TRBV7-9 | TRBD2 | . | TGTGCCAGCAGCCTGCGGGGGGCAACAGATACGCAGTATTTT | CASSLRGATDTQYF
TRBJ1-4 | TRBV15 | TRBD1 | . | TGTGCCACCAGCAGCACAGGGGTCGGAGAAAAACTGTTTTTT | CATSSTGVGEKLFF
TRBJ2-5 | TRBV5-1 | . | . | TGCGCCAGCAGCCTCCAAGAGACCCAGTACTTC | CASSLQETQYF
TRBJ2-6 | TRBV28 | . | . | TGTGCCAGCAGTATCCGAGCTGGGGCCAACGTCCTGACTTTC | CASSIRAGANVLTF
TRBJ2-2 | TRBV4-3 | . | . | TGCGCCAGCGGGAGTACCGGGGAGCTGTTTTTT | CASGSTGELFF
TRBJ2-5 | TRBV4-1 | TRBD2 | . | TGCGCCAGCAGCCAAGATAACAGCGGGAGAAAAGAGACCCAGTACTTC | CASSQDNSGRKETQYF
TRBJ1-1 | TRBV7-6 | TRBD1 | . | TGTGCCAGCAGCTTAGCTCGGACAGGAGAAGCTTTCTTT | CASSLARTGEAFF
TRBJ2-2 | TRBV30 | . | . | TGTGCCTGGAGAGGTGGCGGGACGGGCACCGGGGAGCTGTTTTTT | CAWRGGGTGTGELFF
TRBJ1-1 | TRBV29-1 | . | . | TGCAGCGGGACTCAGGGAGGGGGCACTGAAGCTTTCTTT | CSGTQGGGTEAFF
TRBJ1-3 | TRBV11-2 | . | few | TGTGCCAGCAGCTCGACAGTTGGAAACACCATATATTTT | CASSSTVGNTIYF
TRBJ1-4 | TRBV9 | TRBD1 | . | TGTGCCAGCAGCTTCTCGACAGGGGGCTCTGAAAAACTGTTTTTT | CASSFSTGGSEKLFF
TRBJ2-7 | TRBV29-1 | TRBD2 | . | TGCAGCGTTGAAACTACTAGCGCTAGCTCCTACGAGCAGTACTTC | CSVETTSASSYEQYF
TRBJ2-7 | TRBV27 | . | few | TGTGCCAGCAGTTTAGTCGGACAGTCCTACGAGCAGTACTTC | CASSLVGQSYEQYF
TRBJ2-7 | TRBV25-1 | . | . | TGTGCCAGCAGTGAAAGTCCAGGGGAATCCTACGAGCAGTACTTC | CASSESPGESYEQYF
TRBJ1-1 | TRBV7-9 | . | . | TGTGCCAGCAGCTTGACTGAGAACACTGAAGCTTTCTTT | CASSLTENTEAFF
TRBJ2-3 | TRBV7-2 | . | . | TGTGCCAGCAGCTTACAGGGAGATACGCAGTATTTT | CASSLQGDTQYF
TRBJ2-7 | TRBV9 | TRBD1 | . | TGTGCCAGCAGCGTAGGGGACAGAAGCTCCTACGAGCAGTACTTC | CASSVGDRSSYEQYF
TRBJ2-5 | TRBV7-2 | . | few | TGTGCCAGCAGCGCGGGACCGGAGGAGACCCAGTACTTC | CASSAGPEETQYF
TRBJ1-1 | TRBV7-2 | . | . | TGTGCCAGCAGCTTAACTTCCGCCGCGGGTACTGAAGCTTTCTTT | CASSLTSAAGTEAFF
TRBJ2-1 | TRBV29-1 | . | . | TGCAGCGTTGAAGATCGGGCGGGACAGCAGTTCTTC | CSVEDRAGQQFF
TRBJ2-1 | TRBV7-9 | TRBD2 | few | TGTGCCAGCAGCTTACCCCGCCTAGCGGGCAACAATGAGCAGTTCTTC | CASSLPRLAGNNEQFF
TRBJ2-6 | TRBV9 | . | . | TGTGCCAGCCGAGGGGAGGGACAGGCCCAGGGAGGGGCCAACGTCCTGACTTTC | CASRGEGQAQGGANVLTF
TRBJ1-3 | TRBV2 | . | once | TGTGCCAGCCTTCCACGTATACAGGGAGTTGGAAACACCATATATTTT | CASLPRIQGVGNTIYF
TRBJ2-1 | TRBV5-6 | . | . | TGTGCCAGCAGCTTGTATAATGAGCAGTTCTTC | CASSLYNEQFF
TRBJ2-2 | TRBV9 | TRBD1 | . | TGTGCCAGCAGCAGAGGGACAGGGTATCCCGGGGAGCTGTTTTTT | CASSRGTGYPGELFF
TRBJ1-3 | TRBV11-1 | . | . | TGTGCCAGCAGAACCGGGACCGGCGGGGACACCATATATTTT | CASRTGTGGDTIYF
TRBJ1-5 | TRBV30 | TRBD1 | few | TGTGCCTGGAGTGTGACAGGGGGAAGTAGTCAGCCCCAGCATTTT | CAWSVTGGSSQPQHF
TRBJ2-5 | TRBV7-2 | . | few | TGTGCCAGCAGCCTGGGAAAGGGGCCCACTTGGACCCAGTACTTC | CASSLGKGPTWTQYF
TRBJ1-5 | TRBV19 | TRBD1 | . | TGTGCCAGTAGTTTGGGACTCCGGGACAGGGTTCAGCCCCAGCATTTT | CASSLGLRDRVQPQHF
TRBJ2-7 | TRBV7-8 | TRBD2 | . | TGTGCCAGCAGCTTAGCCCTCAGCGGGAGGGGTGAGCAGTACTTC | CASSLALSGRGEQYF
TRBJ1-2 | TRBV7-9 | TRBD1 | . | TGTGCCAGCAGCGTCACCGGGACAGGCGCCTATGGCTACACCTTC | CASSVTGTGAYGYTF
TRBJ1-2 | TRBV5-4 | TRBD1 | . | TGTGCCAGCAGTAGACAGGGTAACTATGGCTACACCTTC | CASSRQGNYGYTF
TRBJ1-1 | TRBV28 | . | few | TGTGCCAGCAGTTTGATGGGCGGGGCTTTCTTT | CASSLMGGAFF
TRBJ1-2 | TRBV2 | TRBD1 | . | TGTGCCAGCAGTGGGACAGGGTTGAACAACTATGGCTACACCTTC | CASSGTGLNNYGYTF
TRBJ1-1 | TRBV5-1 | . | few | TGCGCCAGCAGCTTGGCCCTGAGGAACACTGAAGCTTTCTTT | CASSLALRNTEAFF
TRBJ1-5 | TRBV18 | . | . | TGTGCCAGCTCACCAGGGGCGGCGCAGCCCCAGCATTTT | CASSPGAAQPQHF
TRBJ2-7 | TRBV4-1 | . | few | TGCGCCAGCAGACTGGACATTTCCTACGAGCAGTACTTC | CASRLDISYEQYF
TRBJ2-7 | TRBV7-2 | TRBD2 | . | TGTGCCAGCAGCTTAGTTGGGACTAGCGGGGCCGAGCAGTACTTC | CASSLVGTSGAEQYF
TRBJ1-2 | TRBV4-3 | TRBD1 | . | TGCGCCAGCAGCCTCCTACGGACAGGGAAAAACTATGGCTACACCTTC | CASSLLRTGKNYGYTF